This TCR beta chain was sequenced during a study of cytomegalovirus exposure and HLA in healthy donors. PCR used 60 Vbeta primers and 13 Jbeta primers. Original data processing: Roughly 83 million unique TCR beta chains, roughly 11 million of them shared, were counted by a later analysis. The protocol was immunoSEQ multiplex PCR, while the TCRdb copy is restricted to in-frame clones and leaves out a portion. V, J and clone size derive from that table, while D and trimming were established from the DNA sequence. The data show about 110,000 clones, approximately 73% seen once. Study findings and constraints: Later analysis demonstrated an association between a missense DCLRE1C variant and TCR beta V- and J-gene trimming. Only CMV serostatus was available as immune exposure information. The majority of TCR sequences were rare, yet some public TCRs appeared in many donors.

With respect to this clone: Its antigen remains unidentified.

CDR3 length: 15 residues. With 4 bases removed from V and 5 bases from J, the gap between germline ends came to 17 bases. Germline CDR1 and CDR2: LNHDA and SQIVND (reference sequence). The material sequenced was PBMCs. This rearrangement joins TRBV19 to TRBJ1-1; maybe TRBD1 (5 bases). This sequence originates from a man aged 35 to 55 in good health and CMV-seronegative. CDR3 loop: CASSTLFGGETEAFF. The DNA for the CDR3 is TGTGCCAGTAGTACCCTATTCGGGGGGGAAACTGAAGCTTTCTTT.